The entry below gives a single T cell receptor (beta chain) sequence along with its context. Antigen specificity is unknown. Every isolated RNA sample was fully reverse transcribed, so sequencing captured expressed TCRB transcripts. About 3.7 million reads, on average, came from each naive, central memory and regulatory T cell sample. TCRdb's copy holds only in-frame clones and misses some; the assay was immunoSEQ multiplex PCR. The data contain about 900,000 clones, 17% of them singletons. Populations isolated by sorting all had purity greater than 95%. The sample comes from a study of beta chain features in type 1 diabetes. Regarding the study as a whole: cDNA-based reads could over-represent cells with high TCR expression.

V gave up 6 bases and J gave up 2 bases, with 7 bases separating them. The CDR3 totals 11 residues. Germline V gene data show CDR1 as DFQATT and CDR2 as SNEGSKA (reference sequence). The TCR comes from a young woman in good health. The chain is built from TRBV20-1 and TRBJ1-1; D unclear. Sequencing used naive CD4+ T cells from blood. CDR3 DNA: TGCAGTGCGTCCTACAACACTGAAGCTTTCTTT. Protein product: CSASYNTEAFF.